Given below is one TCR beta chain in context. The sample comes from a study of blood T cell repertoires in COVID-19. Study-wide context: The United States, Italy and Spain supplied acute and convalescent COVID-19 samples.

The table came from immunoSEQ multiplex PCR; TCRdb's copy has only in-frame clones and leaves some out. In the table there are hundreds of thousands of clones, about 90% of which are singletons. Germline lookup yields CDR1 MNHEY and CDR2 SVGEGT. This CDR3 is built from 13 residues. Trimming stripped 6 bases from V and 4 bases from J, with 9 bases between. This receptor was obtained from a woman aged 18-29 years who had recovered from COVID-19. Source material: peripheral blood. The gene calls are TRBV6-2 or TRBV6-3 and TRBJ2-2; D is uncertain. CDR3 in DNA: TGTGCCAGCAGCGAAGCCCCCACCGGGGAGCTGTTTTTT. Protein sequence: CASSEAPTGELFF.